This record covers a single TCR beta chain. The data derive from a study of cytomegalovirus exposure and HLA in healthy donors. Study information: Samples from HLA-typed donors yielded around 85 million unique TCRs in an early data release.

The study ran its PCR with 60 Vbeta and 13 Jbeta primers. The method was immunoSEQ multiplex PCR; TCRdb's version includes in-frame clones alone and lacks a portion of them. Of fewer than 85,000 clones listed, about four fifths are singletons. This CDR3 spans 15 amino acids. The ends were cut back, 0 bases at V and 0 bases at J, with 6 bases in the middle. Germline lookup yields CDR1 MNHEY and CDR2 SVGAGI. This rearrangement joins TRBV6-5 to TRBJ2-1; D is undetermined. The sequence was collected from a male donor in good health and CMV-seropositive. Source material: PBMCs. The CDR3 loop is CASSYSRYSYNEQFF. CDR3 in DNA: TGTGCCAGCAGTTACTCGAGATACTCCTACAATGAGCAGTTCTTC.